The 12 T cell receptor beta chains reported below all come from one sample, sequenced in a study of human T cells and chemical hapten exposure. TCRdb reanalysed the RACE reads using MiXCR and keeps one entry per CDR3 protein. The table has fewer than 90,000 distinct CDR3 sequences, 5% to 8.5% seen once. The time point: patch test 2, 6 weeks after DPC sensitization. Treatment defined: therapeutic diphenylcyclopropenone sensitization with weekly scalp DPC. The source was whole blood, collected in connection with sensitization to the hapten diphenylcyclopropenone (DPC). The origin of the receptors is a woman in her twenties or thirties with alopecia areata. Some clones in this sample may be carry-over from other donors' samples.

The sample holds many counts of this clonotype. The chain has TRBV4-2 and TRBJ2-2, with 8 nucleotides matching TRBD2. The ends lost 4 bases at V and 5 bases at J; junction bases unmatched: 9. The CDR3 totals 16 residues. Germline V gene lookup returns CDR1 LGHNA and CDR2 YNFKEQ. CDR3 loop: CASSPRTSPSTGELFF. DNA of the CDR3: TGTGCCAGCAGCCCGCGGACTAGCCCCTCGACCGGGGAGCTGTTTTTT.

This clonotype showed up many times. This chain uses TRBV5-1 with TRBJ2-7; 8 bases map to TRBD1. The germline gives CDR1 SGHRS, CDR2 YFSETQ. V was clipped by 4 bases and J by 1 base; unmatched bases: 4. The CDR3 extends over 14 amino acids. The CDR3 coding sequence is TGCGCCAGCAGCCAGGACAGGGCTTCCTACGAGCAGTACTTC. Amino acid sequence: CASSQDRASYEQYF. Drawing the rest from reference TRBV5-1 and TRBJ2-7, the complete variable domain is KAGVTQTPRYLIKTRGQQVTLSCSPISGHRSVSWYQQTPGQGLQFLFEYFSETQRNKGNFPGRFSGRQFSNSRSEMNVSTLELGDSALYLCASSQDRASYEQYFGPGTRLTVT.

The CDR3 sequence is CASSVSVGSYGYTF. CDR3 nucleotide sequence: TGTGCCAGCAGTGTGAGTGTGGGTTCCTATGGCTACACCTTC. The chain employs TRBV6-1 and TRBJ1-2, with D unclear. The CDR3 extends over 14 amino acids. The germline V and J ends were trimmed by 4 bases and 4 bases, with 13 bases remaining between them. Germline lookup yields CDR1 MNHNS and CDR2 SASEGT.

The V and J genes are TRBV2 and TRBJ2-1; the match to TRBD2 covers 9 bases. The CDR3 is 15 amino acids. Unmatched junction bases numbered 7, after V lost 2 bases and J lost 8 bases. The germline V gene encodes CDR1 SNHLY and CDR2 FYNNEI. For the CDR3, the DNA is TGTGCCAGCAGTGAATGGCGGGGGGGCATTGATGAGCAGTTCTTC. Encoded protein: CASSEWRGGIDEQFF.

Relative to its sample, this clonotype is medium-sized. This chain joins TRBV20-1 and TRBJ2-5; D possibly corresponds to TRBD2 (7 bases). The CDR3 extends over 14 amino acids. The V end lost 1 base, the J end lost 5 bases, and 14 bases lay between the germline ends. CDR1 DFQATT and CDR2 SNEGSKA come from the germline V gene (reference sequence). CDR3 sequence (DNA): TGCAGTGCTAGAGTTGGGGGGGCATCTGAGACCCAGTACTTC. Its protein product is CSARVGGASETQYF.

This clonotype was counted a few times. The chain has TRBV5-1 and TRBJ1-4; no firm D call. Deletions cut 2 bases from V and 5 bases from J, with 13 bases between. This CDR3 comprises 15 residues. Germline CDR1 SGHRS, CDR2 YFSETQ. CDR3 loop: CASSLDAEQNEKLFF. As DNA, the CDR3 is TGCGCCAGCAGCTTAGACGCCGAGCAGAATGAAAAACTGTTTTTT.

This clonotype was detected many times. The chain couples TRBV29-1 to TRBJ2-3; D unclear. This CDR3 is 11 amino acids long. Germline-derived CDR1 and CDR2 are SQVTM and ANQGSEA. V was cut by 7 bases and J by 1 base, with 6 bases left in between. CDR3 sequence (DNA): TGCAGCGGAACGCGCACAGATACGCAGTATTTT. Amino acids: CSGTRTDTQYF.

Ten or more counts support this clonotype. The chain joins TRBV20-1 to TRBJ2-4; a weak D match, TRBD2 (6 bases). The ends were cut back, 6 bases at V and 0 bases at J, with 15 bases in the middle. There are 15 residues in the CDR3. Germline CDR1 DFQATT, CDR2 SNEGSKA (reference sequence). CDR3: CSAAPTGVAKNIQYF. Here the CDR3 DNA reads TGCAGTGCCGCACCCACGGGGGTAGCCAAAAACATTCAGTACTTC.

This clonotype was counted many times. The chain has TRBV12-3 or TRBV12-4 and TRBJ2-7; 9 nucleotides align to TRBD1. The V and J ends lost 4 bases and 7 bases, in that order; junction bases with no gene match: 17. CDR3 size: 17 residues. The CDR3: CASSSIIQGAKVLEQYF. CDR3 in DNA: TGTGCCAGCAGTTCCATAATACAGGGGGCGAAAGTATTGGAGCAGTACTTC.

The V gene is TRBV20-1, the J gene TRBJ2-3, with 11 bases aligning to TRBD1. With V trimmed by 4 bases and J by 6 bases, 9 bases remained unmatched. The CDR3 is 15 residues long. Germline loops: CDR1 DFQATT, CDR2 SNEGSKA (reference sequence). Here the CDR3 reads CSATMDRGHPDTQYF. The CDR3 DNA follows: TGCAGTGCTACCATGGACAGGGGGCATCCCGATACGCAGTATTTT.

This chain links TRBV29-1 with TRBJ2-1, with 8 bases aligning to TRBD1. Germline-derived CDR1 and CDR2 are SQVTM and ANQGSEA. The V segment lost 3 bases and the J segment 4 bases; nucleotides outside the gene matches: 5. This CDR3 comprises 14 residues. This CDR3 is CSVEGGQVYNEQFF. The CDR3 nucleotides are TGCAGCGTTGAGGGGGGACAGGTATACAATGAGCAGTTCTTC.

The sample holds many counts of this clonotype. The chain carries TRBV6-5 and TRBJ2-1, with D unresolved. Trimming removed 6 bases from V and 8 bases from J, with 20 bases in between. This CDR3 comprises 15 residues. The V gene's germline CDR1 is MNHEY and CDR2 SVGAGI. CDR3 loop: CASSQSPLRSDEQFF. CDR3 coding DNA: TGTGCCAGCAGCCAATCTCCCCTTAGAAGCGATGAGCAGTTCTTC.